The 32 T cell receptor beta chains listed next were all sequenced from one sample in a study of OX40 agonist ivuxolimab in advanced cancers. The library was generated by the immunoSEQ multiplex PCR assay. Sourced from immuneACCESS, this table was stored by TCRdb with only in-frame sequences that have V and J called. A share of the clones is absent; for the studies checked, an unresolved V gene accounts for under half, and the remainder has no known explanation. The sample table contains about 64,000 clones; only one count was recorded for around 93% of them. Of the sample, roughly 0.45% falls within the top ten clones. Source: CD4+ or CD8+ T cells sorted from blood, taken in a trial of the OX40 agonist ivuxolimab. These TCRs come from an adult with an advanced solid tumor such as melanoma, head and neck, liver or kidney cancer.

The genes are TRBV18 and TRBJ1-3, with D possibly TRBD1 on 6 matching bases. There are 15 residues in the CDR3. CDR1 and CDR2 from the germline V gene are KGHSH and LQKENI. The V and J ends lost 0 bases and 2 bases respectively, with 8 bases between them. CDR3 amino acids: CASSPPEGAGNTIYF. The CDR3 DNA follows: TGTGCCAGCTCACCACCGGAGGGGGCTGGAAACACCATATATTTT.

In its sample, this clone was seen once. This sequence joins TRBV6-1 and TRBJ2-6; D is ambiguous. Trimming stripped 4 bases from V and 0 bases from J, with 7 bases between. The length of the CDR3 is 15 residues. The germline gives CDR1 MNHNS, CDR2 SASEGT. CDR3 amino acids: CASSGGSSGANVLTF. For the CDR3, the DNA is TGTGCCAGCAGTGGGGGAAGCTCTGGGGCCAACGTCCTGACTTTC.

The chain combines TRBV5-1 with TRBJ1-4, with 10 bases aligning to TRBD1. CDR3 length equals 14 residues. Trimming cost V 2 bases and J 6 bases; bases outside gene matches: 1. Germline V gives CDR1 SGHRS, CDR2 YFSETQ. This CDR3 is CASSFGQGDEKLFF. Written as DNA, the CDR3 is TGCGCCAGCAGCTTTGGACAGGGGGATGAAAAACTGTTTTTT.

This clone was seen a handful of times. The chain is built from TRBV6-1 and TRBJ2-1; the D is unclear. Trimming pared 6 bases from V and 6 bases from J, leaving 15 bases between. In germline, CDR1 is MNHNS, CDR2 SASEGT. The CDR3 runs 14 residues. This CDR3 is CASRETSSSNEQFF. The CDR3 DNA reads as TGTGCCAGCAGGGAGACAAGTAGTAGCAATGAGCAGTTCTTC.

The chain couples TRBV21-1 to TRBJ2-1; the listed D gene, TRBD2, was not tested against the DNA. TRBV21-1 is tagged as a pseudogene. This CDR3 comprises 16 residues. CDR3: CASSPAGLAGYNEQFF. In DNA form, the CDR3 reads TGTGCCAGCAGCCCCGCTGGACTAGCCGGGTACAATGAGCAGTTCTTC.

The V call is TRBV5-1, the J call TRBJ2-5; 13 bases match TRBD2. The CDR3 has 16 residues. Unmatched junction bases numbered 4, after V lost 0 bases and J lost 5 bases. Germline V gene data show CDR1 as SGHRS and CDR2 as YFSETQ. The CDR3, as DNA: TGCGCCAGCAGCTTGGCACTAGCGGGAGGGAAGGAGACCCAGTACTTC. Its protein is CASSLALAGGKETQYF.

The gene calls are TRBV28 and TRBJ2-1; D perhaps matches TRBD2 (6 bases). The CDR3 covers 16 residues. CDR1 and CDR2 (germline): MDHEN, SYDVKM. Trimming took 5 bases from V and 7 from J, leaving 21 bases between them. CDR3 residues: CASSGSGVPLGNEQFF. The DNA of the CDR3 is TGTGCCAGCAGTGGTTCGGGAGTCCCCTTGGGGAATGAGCAGTTCTTC.

This chain joins TRBV28 and TRBJ1-1, with 7 nucleotides matching TRBD1. The CDR3 loop spans 16 amino acids. Germline V gives CDR1 MDHEN, CDR2 SYDVKM. V trimming: 5 bases; J trimming: 1 base; junction bases outside the gene matches: 10. The DNA of the CDR3 is TGTGCCAGCAGTCCCGCCTTGGGACAGCCGAACACTGAAGCTTTCTTT. Amino acid sequence: CASSPALGQPNTEAFF.

The chain uses TRBV7-8 and TRBJ2-6; tentative D call: TRBD1 (6 bases). V lost 5 bases to trimming and J lost 4 bases, with 15 bases between them. The CDR3 is made up of 16 amino acids. Germline values: CDR1 SGHVS, CDR2 FQNEAQ. CDR3 loop: CASSNRVVGGANVLTF. The CDR3 DNA sequence: TGTGCCAGCAGCAACAGGGTTGTTGGGGGGGCCAACGTCCTGACTTTC.

The chain has TRBV6-5 and TRBJ1-4, with 8 bases aligning to TRBD1. This CDR3 is 15 amino acids long. The V gene end was trimmed by 2 bases and the J gene end by 6 bases; junction bases not matched to a gene: 5. Germline-derived CDR1 and CDR2 are MNHEY and SVGAGI. The CDR3 DNA reads TGTGCCAGCAGTTACCGCCCGGGACAGGATGAAAAACTGTTTTTT. Residues: CASSYRPGQDEKLFF.

The genes are TRBV5-5 and TRBJ2-7; 7 bases align to TRBD2. Unmatched junction bases numbered 3, after V lost 0 bases and J lost 6 bases. The CDR3 consists of 13 residues. From germline, CDR1 is SGHKS and CDR2 YYEKEE (reference sequence). CDR3 sequence: CASSLGRELEQYF. The CDR3 nucleotides are TGTGCCAGCAGCTTGGGGCGGGAGCTCGAGCAGTACTTC.

The table lists this clone with a count of one. The chain has TRBV19 and TRBJ1-3, with D perhaps TRBD1 (6 bases). CDR1 is LNHDA and CDR2 is SQIVND in the germline V gene (reference sequence). There are 17 residues in the CDR3. V was shortened by 1 base and J by 1 base, with 14 bases between the two germline ends. The CDR3 reads CASSIGSGGASGNTIYF. CDR3 bases: TGTGCCAGTAGTATAGGCTCGGGGGGCGCTTCTGGAAACACCATATATTTT.

The chain is built from TRBV29-1 and TRBJ2-3; D perhaps matches TRBD2 (5 bases). Trimming took 1 base from V and 0 from J, leaving 14 bases between them. The germline V gene encodes CDR1 SQVTM and CDR2 ANQGSEA. The CDR3 is 16 residues long. The CDR3 region has the DNA TGCAGCGTTGAAGTTGCTCGGGGAACTAGCACAGATACGCAGTATTTT. It codes for CSVEVARGTSTDTQYF.

V is TRBV7-8 and J is TRBJ1-2, with D hard to call. The CDR3 runs 18 residues. CDR1 is SGHVS, CDR2 FQNEAQ, per germline. V lost 2 bases and J 0 bases, leaving 19 bases between the germline ends. The DNA for the CDR3 is TGTGCCAGCAGCTTAACTGCGGGTGGGCAACCCGCTAACTATGGCTACACCTTC. This codes for CASSLTAGGQPANYGYTF.

The rearrangement uses TRBV14 and TRBJ1-2; the match to TRBD1 covers 11 bases. The J segment lost 8 bases and the V segment lost 1 base, leaving 6 bases of the junction unmatched. Germline values: CDR1 SGHDN, CDR2 FVKESK. The CDR3 is 15 amino acids. The CDR3 DNA reads as TGTGCCAGCAGCCAAGCGGGGACAGGGGGTTTGGGCTACACCTTC. It encodes CASSQAGTGGLGYTF.

This clone was counted a single time. V usage is TRBV14 and J usage is TRBJ1-4; unclear D gene. The CDR3 runs to 12 residues. Deletions cut 4 bases from V and 7 bases from J, with 7 bases between. In germline, CDR1 is SGHDN, CDR2 FVKESK. The CDR3 DNA follows: TGTGCCAGCAGCCGCCTCGGTGAAAAACTGTTTTTT. Protein sequence: CASSRLGEKLFF.

This clone was seen just once. The chain employs TRBV7-2 and TRBJ2-1, with 15 bases fitting TRBD2. Germline lookup yields CDR1 SGHTA and CDR2 FQGNSA. This CDR3 is 15 amino acids long. The V gene end was trimmed by 5 bases and the J gene end by 8 bases; junction bases not matched to a gene: 4. CDR3 sequence reads: CASSTGLAGGDEQFF. In nucleotides, the CDR3 is TGTGCCAGCAGCACGGGACTAGCGGGAGGAGATGAGCAGTTCTTC. The full variable domain, with the rest looked up from reference TRBV7-2 and TRBJ2-1, is GAGVSQSPSNKVTEKGKDVELRCDPISGHTALYWYRQSLGQGLEFLIYFQGNSAPDKSGLPSDRFSAERTGGSVSTLTIQRTQQEDSAVYLCASSTGLAGGDEQFFGPGTRLTVL.

The chain joins TRBV7-9 to TRBJ2-3; D might be TRBD1 (5 bases). Germline CDR1 reads SEHNR; CDR2 reads FQNEAQ (reference sequence). With 8 bases removed from V and 2 bases from J, the gap between germline ends came to 17 bases. The CDR3 is 15 amino acids. The CDR3: CASGAQSFPTDTQYF. The CDR3 DNA follows: TGTGCCAGCGGGGCCCAGAGCTTCCCCACAGATACGCAGTATTTT.

The V and J genes are TRBV29-1 and TRBJ2-7; D may be TRBD2 (6 bases). CDR1 is SQVTM and CDR2 is ANQGSEA in the germline V gene. Trimming stripped 6 bases from V and 3 bases from J, with 15 bases between. The CDR3 spans 13 residues. CDR3 residues: CSVQLASSYEQYF. CDR3 DNA: TGCAGCGTCCAGCTAGCGTCGAGCTACGAGCAGTACTTC.

V gene TRBV5-4 combines with J gene TRBJ1-1; D is unclear. Deletions cut 4 bases from V and 5 bases from J, with 15 bases between. Germline V lookup: CDR1 SGHNT, CDR2 YYREEE (reference sequence). The CDR3 loop spans 14 amino acids. The CDR3 loop is CASSQFLRRTEAFF. CDR3 nucleotides: TGTGCCAGCAGCCAGTTCTTAAGAAGAACTGAAGCTTTCTTT.

V is TRBV7-8 and J is TRBJ1-1; unclear D gene. CDR1 is SGHVS, CDR2 FQNEAQ, per germline. Trimming took off 4 bases at V and 4 bases at J, with 16 bases between the two ends. This CDR3 has 15 residues. CDR3 loop: CASSSFRGMGTEAFF. Here the CDR3 DNA reads TGTGCCAGCAGCTCGTTTAGAGGGATGGGCACTGAAGCTTTCTTT.

The rearrangement links TRBV19 to TRBJ1-4; no firm D call. V shed 8 bases and J shed 8 bases, with 3 bases lying between them. From germline, CDR1 is LNHDA and CDR2 SQIVND (reference sequence). This CDR3 contains 9 residues. The chain's CDR3 is CASWEKLFF. DNA of the CDR3: TGTGCCAGTTGGGAAAAACTGTTTTTT.

The chain combines TRBV28 with TRBJ2-1, with D possibly being TRBD1 or TRBD2 (5 bases each). The CDR3 runs to 14 residues. The germline V gene encodes CDR1 MDHEN and CDR2 SYDVKM. Trimming pared 8 bases from V and 9 bases from J, leaving 20 bases between. This CDR3 is CASDSGTSLVEQFF. CDR3 in DNA: TGTGCCAGCGACTCCGGGACCTCGTTGGTTGAGCAGTTCTTC.

The genes are TRBV6-1 and TRBJ2-1; 12 bases match TRBD2. After removal of 3 bases from V and 8 bases from J, the junction contained 8 bases not matched to a gene. The germline V gene encodes CDR1 MNHNS and CDR2 SASEGT. The CDR3 is 16 residues long. This CDR3 reads CASSDDSSGRAYEQFF. The CDR3 DNA sequence: TGTGCCAGCAGTGACGACTCTAGCGGGAGGGCATATGAGCAGTTCTTC.

The rearrangement joins TRBV5-6 to TRBJ2-7; D is uncertain. In germline, CDR1 is SGHDT, CDR2 YYEEEE. CDR3 length equals 11 residues. V was pared by 2 bases and J by 4 bases, with 4 bases between. In DNA, the CDR3 is TGTGCCAGCAGCTTCCGATACGAGCAGTACTTC. It codes for CASSFRYEQYF.

This chain's CDR3 is CASSVEQGPLEKLFF. CDR3 in DNA: TGCGCCAGCAGCGTGGAACAGGGTCCCCTCGAAAAACTGTTTTTT. This rearrangement joins TRBV5-1 to TRBJ1-4, with D maybe TRBD1 (6 bases). Germline V gives CDR1 SGHRS, CDR2 YFSETQ. With 4 bases removed from V and 8 bases from J, the gap between germline ends came to 18 bases. The CDR3 runs to 15 residues.

This chain uses TRBV7-2 with TRBJ2-4, with D perhaps given as TRBD1 or TRBD2 (6 bases each). This CDR3 comprises 15 residues. Germline V gene lookup returns CDR1 SGHTA and CDR2 FQGNSA. The ends were cut back, 10 bases at V and 0 bases at J, with 16 bases in the middle. CDR3 protein: CATSRGGSAKNIQYF. The CDR3 DNA reads as TGTGCCACCTCGCGAGGGGGGTCAGCCAAAAACATTCAGTACTTC.

This clone has a single count. The chain carries TRBV5-6 and TRBJ1-2; 8 bases are a match to TRBD1. Trimming cost V 0 bases and J 5 bases; bases outside gene matches: 6. The CDR3 has 15 residues. Looked up from germline, CDR1 is SGHDT and CDR2 is YYEEEE. The CDR3 bases are TGTGCCAGCAGCTTGGGACAGGGGCTTATGTATGGCTACACCTTC. It yields the protein CASSLGQGLMYGYTF.

Written as DNA, the CDR3 is TGTGCCAGCAGCTTAGGACTAGGGTACGGCTACACCTTC. Its translation is CASSLGLGYGYTF. The chain has TRBV11-2 and TRBJ1-2; D is unresolved. This CDR3 has 13 residues. Germline V lookup: CDR1 SGHAT, CDR2 FQNNGV. Trimming pared 1 base from V and 8 bases from J, leaving 11 bases between. The full variable domain, completed using reference TRBV11-2 and TRBJ1-2, is EAGVAQSPRYKIIEKRQSVAFWCNPISGHATLYWYQQILGQGPKLLIQFQNNGVVDDSQLPKDRFSAERLKGVDSTLKIQPAKLEDSAVYLCASSLGLGYGYTFGSGTRLTVV.

V usage is TRBV6-5 and J usage is TRBJ2-7, with 12 bases aligning to TRBD1. The CDR3 has 14 amino acids. Germline assignment: CDR1 MNHEY and CDR2 SVGAGI. The J segment lost 6 bases and the V segment lost 5 bases, leaving 5 bases of the junction unmatched. CDR3 nucleotides: TGTGCCAGCAGTCCGGGACAGGGGGCTGGCGAGCAGTACTTC. Protein sequence: CASSPGQGAGEQYF.

This clone occurred once. The V call is TRBV11-3, the J call TRBJ2-2, with D perhaps TRBD1 or TRBD2 (5 bases each). The length of the CDR3 is 15 residues. The V gene lost 4 bases and the J gene lost 8 bases, with 17 bases spanning the gap. Per the germline V gene, CDR1 is SGHNT and CDR2 is YENEEA. The CDR3 region has the DNA TGTGCCAGCAGCTATGGGACCCTCCTTGGGGGGGAGCTGTTTTTT. Its protein product is CASSYGTLLGGELFF.

V gene TRBV6-5 combines with J gene TRBJ1-1; tentative D call: TRBD1 (6 bases). Germline CDR1 and CDR2: MNHEY and SVGAGI. Deletions cut 6 bases from V and 4 bases from J, with 9 bases between. This CDR3 is 12 amino acids long. Here the CDR3 DNA reads TGTGCCAGCAGAATGACAGGCACTGAAGCTTTCTTT. Its translation: CASRMTGTEAFF.